The rows below give T cell receptor beta chains drawn from one sample of a study of CD8 T cells in Susac syndrome. One entry per CDR3 protein results from TCRdb running MiXCR on the immunoSEQ multiplex PCR reads. Among 100,000 to 150,000 distinct CDR3 sequences listed, just under 95% were seen once. The sequenced sample consisted of CD8+ T cells from PBMCs. All receptors come from a human donor with Susac syndrome. Each CDR3 is given with its conserved first and last residue. A D gene is named only where the DNA matches it firmly. Clone size is shown for a subset of rows, as once, few, many or a class of expanded clone.

len: 17
j_gene: TRBJ2-5
abundance: .
v_gene: TRBV9
d_gene: TRBD1
CDR3aa: CASSVAGTGAIGETQYF
CDR3nt: TGTGCCAGCAGCGTAGCCGGGACAGGGGCGATCGGAGAGACCCAGTACTTC

len: 15
j_gene: TRBJ1-5
abundance: once
v_gene: TRBV12-3/TRBV12-4
d_gene: .
CDR3aa: CASSLAGIGNQPQHF
CDR3nt: TGTGCCAGCAGTTTAGCGGGGATCGGGAATCAGCCCCAGCATTTT

len: 16
j_gene: TRBJ1-5
abundance: .
v_gene: TRBV30
d_gene: .
CDR3aa: CAWSLDGRYLNQPQHF
CDR3nt: TGTGCCTGGAGTCTGGACGGGCGCTATCTCAATCAGCCCCAGCATTTT

len: 14
j_gene: TRBJ1-2
abundance: .
v_gene: TRBV7-7
d_gene: .
CDR3aa: CASNRPGRPHGYTF
CDR3nt: TGTGCTAGCAACCGGCCCGGGCGTCCTCATGGCTACACCTTC

len: 14
j_gene: TRBJ2-3
abundance: .
v_gene: TRBV29-1
d_gene: .
CDR3aa: CSVEGRGLTDTQYF
CDR3nt: TGCAGCGTTGAAGGGAGGGGGCTGACAGATACGCAGTATTTT

len: 15
j_gene: TRBJ2-1
abundance: .
v_gene: TRBV20-1
d_gene: .
CDR3aa: CSARDFGGAWNEQFF
CDR3nt: TGCAGTGCTAGAGATTTTGGGGGAGCGTGGAATGAGCAGTTCTTC

len: 18
j_gene: TRBJ2-2
abundance: .
v_gene: TRBV25-1
d_gene: TRBD2
CDR3aa: CASSEFGTSGGETGELFF
CDR3nt: TGTGCCAGCAGTGAATTCGGGACTAGCGGGGGTGAAACCGGGGAGCTGTTTTTT

len: 14
j_gene: TRBJ2-1
abundance: once
v_gene: TRBV27
d_gene: .
CDR3aa: CASSLSGVYNEQFF
CDR3nt: TGTGCCAGCAGTTTATCGGGGGTTTACAATGAGCAGTTCTTC

len: 15
j_gene: TRBJ1-2
abundance: few
v_gene: TRBV6-1
d_gene: TRBD1
CDR3aa: CASTHRQGAYDGYTF
CDR3nt: TGTGCCAGCACACATCGACAGGGCGCTTATGATGGCTACACCTTC

len: 15
j_gene: TRBJ2-1
abundance: once
v_gene: TRBV6-4
d_gene: TRBD2
CDR3aa: CASSVLAGDYNEQFF
CDR3nt: TGTGCCAGCAGTGTACTAGCGGGGGATTACAATGAGCAGTTCTTC

len: 14
j_gene: TRBJ2-5
abundance: .
v_gene: TRBV4-1
d_gene: .
CDR3aa: CASSQGGGLETQYF
CDR3nt: TGCGCCAGCAGCCAAGGTGGGGGGCTGGAGACCCAGTACTTC

len: 14
j_gene: TRBJ2-7
abundance: .
v_gene: TRBV5-1
d_gene: .
CDR3aa: CASSLMARSYEQYF
CDR3nt: TGCGCCAGCAGCTTGATGGCACGATCCTACGAGCAGTACTTC

len: 18
j_gene: TRBJ2-1
abundance: .
v_gene: TRBV9
d_gene: TRBD2
CDR3aa: CASSVGTSGSHSYNEQFF
CDR3nt: TGTGCCAGCAGCGTCGGGACTAGCGGGTCCCACTCCTACAATGAGCAGTTCTTC

len: 14
j_gene: TRBJ1-1
abundance: .
v_gene: TRBV11-2
d_gene: .
CDR3aa: CASSSGTSGTEAFF
CDR3nt: TGTGCCAGCAGCTCCGGGACTTCTGGCACTGAAGCTTTCTTT

len: 16
j_gene: TRBJ2-3
abundance: once
v_gene: TRBV7-3
d_gene: .
CDR3aa: CASSLNPSFSTDTQYF
CDR3nt: TGTGCCAGCAGCTTAAATCCTAGCTTCAGCACAGATACGCAGTATTTT

len: 13
j_gene: TRBJ1-2
abundance: once
v_gene: TRBV7-9
d_gene: .
CDR3aa: CASSRGVPHGYTF
CDR3nt: TGTGCCAGCTCCAGGGGCGTCCCACATGGCTACACCTTC

len: 16
j_gene: TRBJ1-2
abundance: .
v_gene: TRBV5-3
d_gene: .
CDR3aa: CARSSTGPQNSYGYTF
CDR3nt: TGTGCCAGAAGCTCAACTGGACCCCAGAACTCCTATGGCTACACCTTC

len: 15
j_gene: TRBJ1-5
abundance: .
v_gene: TRBV4-1
d_gene: TRBD1
CDR3aa: CASSPGQGLSQPQHF
CDR3nt: TGCGCCAGCAGTCCGGGACAGGGATTATCTCAGCCCCAGCATTTT

len: 14
j_gene: TRBJ1-2
abundance: .
v_gene: TRBV9
d_gene: .
CDR3aa: CASSVDSTGQGYTF
CDR3nt: TGTGCCAGCAGCGTAGACTCAACGGGGCAGGGCTACACCTTC

len: 15
j_gene: TRBJ1-1
abundance: .
v_gene: TRBV7-8
d_gene: TRBD1
CDR3aa: CASRYRGREITEAFF
CDR3nt: TGTGCCAGCAGGTACAGGGGGCGGGAGATCACTGAAGCTTTCTTT

len: 17
j_gene: TRBJ2-3
abundance: .
v_gene: TRBV4-2
d_gene: TRBD2
CDR3aa: CASSQDRGGGSTDTQYF
CDR3nt: TGTGCCAGCAGCCAAGACAGAGGCGGGGGGAGCACAGATACGCAGTATTTT

len: 17
j_gene: TRBJ2-3
abundance: .
v_gene: TRBV3-1
d_gene: .
CDR3aa: CASSQVPGLGRTDTQYF
CDR3nt: TGTGCCAGCAGCCAAGTACCGGGACTGGGGAGGACAGATACGCAGTATTTT

len: 15
j_gene: TRBJ2-1
abundance: .
v_gene: TRBV7-9
d_gene: TRBD1
CDR3aa: CASSLEQGAYNEQFF
CDR3nt: TGTGCCAGCAGCTTAGAACAGGGGGCTTACAATGAGCAGTTCTTC

len: 13
j_gene: TRBJ2-1
abundance: .
v_gene: TRBV27
d_gene: .
CDR3aa: CASSISGGNEQFF
CDR3nt: TGTGCCAGCAGTATAAGCGGTGGCAATGAGCAGTTCTTC

len: 13
j_gene: TRBJ2-7
abundance: .
v_gene: TRBV29-1
d_gene: TRBD1
CDR3aa: CSVETGTGYEQYF
CDR3nt: TGCAGCGTTGAAACCGGGACAGGCTACGAGCAGTACTTC

len: 14
j_gene: TRBJ2-1
abundance: .
v_gene: TRBV30
d_gene: .
CDR3aa: CAWAGPSSYNEQFF
CDR3nt: TGTGCCTGGGCTGGACCGAGCTCCTACAATGAGCAGTTCTTC

len: 15
j_gene: TRBJ2-3
abundance: .
v_gene: TRBV28
d_gene: .
CDR3aa: CASRSGPTSTDTQYF
CDR3nt: TGTGCCAGCAGGTCCGGTCCCACTAGCACAGATACGCAGTATTTT

len: 15
j_gene: TRBJ1-1
abundance: .
v_gene: TRBV4-2
d_gene: .
CDR3aa: CASSQTGTGDTEAFF
CDR3nt: TGTGCCAGCAGCCAAACCGGGACCGGGGACACTGAAGCTTTCTTT

len: 12
j_gene: TRBJ2-7
abundance: .
v_gene: TRBV20-1
d_gene: TRBD2
CDR3aa: CSASAGDYEQYF
CDR3nt: TGCAGTGCATCGGCGGGAGACTACGAGCAGTACTTC

len: 15
j_gene: TRBJ2-1
abundance: .
v_gene: TRBV5-4
d_gene: .
CDR3aa: CASSGGDTGYNEQFF
CDR3nt: TGTGCCAGCAGCGGGGGGGACACGGGATACAATGAGCAGTTCTTC

len: 16
j_gene: TRBJ2-1
abundance: .
v_gene: TRBV7-6
d_gene: .
CDR3aa: CASSLVSRQTYNEQFF
CDR3nt: TGTGCCAGCAGCTTAGTTTCGCGACAGACTTACAATGAGCAGTTCTTC

len: 13
j_gene: TRBJ1-1
abundance: few
v_gene: TRBV19
d_gene: .
CDR3aa: CASSITVNTEAFF
CDR3nt: TGTGCCAGTAGTATTACAGTGAACACTGAAGCTTTCTTT

len: 16
j_gene: TRBJ2-3
abundance: .
v_gene: TRBV11-2
d_gene: .
CDR3aa: CASKPARGLVTDTQYF
CDR3nt: TGTGCCAGCAAACCTGCCCGGGGACTCGTCACAGATACGCAGTATTTT

len: 16
j_gene: TRBJ2-7
abundance: .
v_gene: TRBV6-1
d_gene: .
CDR3aa: CASSDDRPPLMGEQYF
CDR3nt: TGTGCCAGCAGTGATGATCGGCCACCCCTAATGGGGGAGCAGTACTTC

len: 13
j_gene: TRBJ1-4
abundance: .
v_gene: TRBV11-3
d_gene: .
CDR3aa: CASSPSQLEKLFF
CDR3nt: TGTGCCAGCAGCCCCTCTCAGTTAGAAAAACTGTTTTTT

len: 17
j_gene: TRBJ2-1
abundance: .
v_gene: TRBV19
d_gene: TRBD2
CDR3aa: CASSWNSGRGVYNEQFF
CDR3nt: TGTGCCAGTAGTTGGAATAGCGGGAGGGGGGTTTACAATGAGCAGTTCTTC

len: 17
j_gene: TRBJ2-1
abundance: .
v_gene: TRBV20-1
d_gene: TRBD2
CDR3aa: CSAAGTSGSPVGNEQFF
CDR3nt: TGCAGTGCTGCCGGGACTAGCGGGAGTCCGGTGGGCAATGAGCAGTTCTTC

len: 12
j_gene: TRBJ2-5
abundance: .
v_gene: TRBV12-3/TRBV12-4
d_gene: TRBD2
CDR3aa: CASSSGGATQYF
CDR3nt: TGTGCCAGCAGTTCGGGGGGGGCGACCCAGTACTTC

len: 16
j_gene: TRBJ1-1
abundance: .
v_gene: TRBV7-9
d_gene: TRBD1
CDR3aa: CASSRDSLGGNTEAFF
CDR3nt: TGTGCCAGCAGCCGGGACAGTTTGGGGGGGAACACTGAAGCTTTCTTT

len: 13
j_gene: TRBJ2-3
abundance: .
v_gene: TRBV30
d_gene: .
CDR3aa: CAWSSTGTDTQYF
CDR3nt: TGTGCCTGGAGTTCGACGGGCACAGATACGCAGTATTTT

len: 15
j_gene: TRBJ1-5
abundance: .
v_gene: TRBV9
d_gene: .
CDR3aa: CASSGGGDGNQPQHF
CDR3nt: TGTGCCAGCAGCGGAGGGGGGGACGGCAATCAGCCCCAGCATTTT

len: 15
j_gene: TRBJ2-5
abundance: .
v_gene: TRBV7-3
d_gene: TRBD1
CDR3aa: CASSLGQGARETQYF
CDR3nt: TGTGCCAGCAGCCTAGGACAGGGGGCCAGGGAGACCCAGTACTTC

len: 15
j_gene: TRBJ2-2
abundance: .
v_gene: TRBV4-1
d_gene: .
CDR3aa: CASSLGGTLTGELFF
CDR3nt: TGCGCCAGCAGTCTTGGAGGGACACTCACCGGGGAGCTGTTTTTT

len: 12
j_gene: TRBJ1-5
abundance: .
v_gene: TRBV13
d_gene: .
CDR3aa: CASSWGSQPQHF
CDR3nt: TGTGCCAGCAGCTGGGGTTCTCAGCCCCAGCATTTT

len: 13
j_gene: TRBJ1-1
abundance: .
v_gene: TRBV14
d_gene: TRBD1
CDR3aa: CASSWDRGVEAFF
CDR3nt: TGTGCCAGCAGCTGGGACAGGGGGGTTGAAGCTTTCTTT